This T cell receptor (beta chain) was retrieved from a study of blood T cell repertoires in COVID-19. Study background: COVID-19 samples collected from the United States, Italy and Spain covered acute and convalescent phases.

As for this clone: One junction end does not reproduce the germline sequence, and a read error may be involved.

Clones were read by immunoSEQ multiplex PCR, and TCRdb kept only the in-frame ones, dropping some. The sample yields 250,000 or so clones, about four fifths seen once. Germline V gives CDR1 LGHDT, CDR2 YNNKEL (reference sequence). This CDR3 is 14 amino acids long. Sequencing was carried out using peripheral blood. The sequence derives from a woman aged 70-85 years with acute or convalescent COVID-19. The chain is built from TRBV3-1 (or the pseudogene TRBV3-2) and TRBJ1-2; 9 nucleotides line up with TRBD1. The CDR3 spells CASTQGTGHYGYTF. DNA for the CDR3: TGTGCCAGCACCCAAGGGACAGGGCACTATGGCTACACCTTC.